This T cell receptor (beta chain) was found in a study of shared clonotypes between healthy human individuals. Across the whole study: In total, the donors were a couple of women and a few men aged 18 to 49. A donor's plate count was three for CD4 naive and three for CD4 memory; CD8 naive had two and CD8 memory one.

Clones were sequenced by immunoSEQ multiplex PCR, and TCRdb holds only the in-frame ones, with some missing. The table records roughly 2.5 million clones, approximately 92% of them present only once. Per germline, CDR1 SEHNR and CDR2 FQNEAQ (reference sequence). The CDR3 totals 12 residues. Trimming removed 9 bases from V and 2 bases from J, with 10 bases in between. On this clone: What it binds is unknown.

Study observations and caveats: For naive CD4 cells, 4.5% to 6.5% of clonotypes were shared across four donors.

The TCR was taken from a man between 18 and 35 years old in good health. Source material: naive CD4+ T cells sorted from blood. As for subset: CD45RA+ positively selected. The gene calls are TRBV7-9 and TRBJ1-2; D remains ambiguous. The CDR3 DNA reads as TGTGCCAGTATGTTGGGGAACTATGGCTACACCTTC. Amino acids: CASMLGNYGYTF. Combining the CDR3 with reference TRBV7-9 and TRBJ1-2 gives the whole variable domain DTGVSQNPRHKITKRGQNVTFRCDPISEHNRLYWYRQTLGQGPEFLTYFQNEAQLEKSRLLSDRFSAERPKGSFSTLEIQRTEQGDSAMYLCASMLGNYGYTFGSGTRLTVV.